Presented here are 4 T cell receptor beta chains from one specimen sequenced in a study of blood T cell repertoires in COVID-19. Data came from immunoSEQ multiplex PCR; TCRdb stores just in-frame clones and leaves some out. The data contain 120,000 or so clones, 55% to 70% of them singletons. The sequenced sample was peripheral blood. Receptors originate from a woman between 70 and 85 years old with acute or convalescent COVID-19.

The chain joins TRBV2 to TRBJ1-2; D is possibly TRBD1 (6 bases). CDR1 is SNHLY, CDR2 FYNNEI, per germline. V lost 6 bases to trimming and J lost 3 bases, with 20 bases between them. There are 16 residues in the CDR3. CDR3 in amino acids: CASRQGVGDWDYGYTF. Written as DNA, the CDR3 is TGTGCCAGCAGACAGGGCGTTGGTGACTGGGACTATGGCTACACCTTC.

The CDR3 sequence: CAWSVQSTSYGYTF. The CDR3 DNA is TGTGCCTGGAGTGTACAGAGCACTTCCTATGGCTACACCTTC. The chain has TRBV30 and TRBJ1-2, with unresolved D. This CDR3 is 14 amino acids long. Trimming shortened V by 0 bases and J by 4 bases, and 12 bases separated the two germline ends. Germline V CDR1 and CDR2: GTSNPN, SVGIG (reference sequence).

The chain links TRBV19 to TRBJ2-1; 12 bases agree with TRBD2. CDR1 is LNHDA, CDR2 SQIVND, per germline (reference sequence). This CDR3 region has 14 residues. J gave up 9 bases and V 5 bases, and 5 bases lay outside the gene matches. This CDR3 is CASSSSGGDIEQFF. In nucleotides, the CDR3 is TGTGCCAGTAGTTCTAGCGGGGGGGATATTGAGCAGTTCTTC.

Only a few counts were recorded for this clone. The genes are TRBV7-6 and TRBJ1-1, with 10 bases that match TRBD1. J was trimmed by 6 bases and V by 5 bases; bases with no gene match: 9. Germline V gene lookup returns CDR1 SGHVS and CDR2 FNYEAQ. This CDR3 is built from 15 residues. The CDR3 DNA reads TGTGCCAGCAGCCCGCGGGGGGGACAGGGGTCTGAAGCTTTCTTT. Its translation: CASSPRGGQGSEAFF.